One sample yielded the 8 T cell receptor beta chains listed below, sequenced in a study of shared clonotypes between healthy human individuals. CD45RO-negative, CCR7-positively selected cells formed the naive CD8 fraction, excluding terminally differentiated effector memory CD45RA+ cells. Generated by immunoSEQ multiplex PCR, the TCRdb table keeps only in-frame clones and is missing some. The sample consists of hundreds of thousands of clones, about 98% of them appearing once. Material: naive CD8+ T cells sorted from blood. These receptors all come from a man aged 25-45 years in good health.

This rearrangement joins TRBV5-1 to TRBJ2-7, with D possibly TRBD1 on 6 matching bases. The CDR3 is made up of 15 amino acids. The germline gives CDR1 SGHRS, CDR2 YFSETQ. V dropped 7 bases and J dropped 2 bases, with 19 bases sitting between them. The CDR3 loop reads CASAETTGQPYEQYF. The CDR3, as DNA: TGCGCCAGCGCGGAAACAACGGGACAACCCTACGAGCAGTACTTC.

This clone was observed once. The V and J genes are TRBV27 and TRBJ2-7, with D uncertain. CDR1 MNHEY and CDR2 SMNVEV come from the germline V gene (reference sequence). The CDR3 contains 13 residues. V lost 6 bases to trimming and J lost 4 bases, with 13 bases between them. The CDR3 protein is CASSNIGPYEQYF. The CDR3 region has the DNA TGTGCCAGCAGCAATATCGGGCCTTACGAGCAGTACTTC.

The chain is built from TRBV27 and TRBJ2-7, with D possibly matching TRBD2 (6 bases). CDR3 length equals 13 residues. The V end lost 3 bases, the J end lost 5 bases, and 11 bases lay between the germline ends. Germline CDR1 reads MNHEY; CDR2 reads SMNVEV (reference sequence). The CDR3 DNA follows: TGTGCCAGCAGTTTCCTTAGGGAGGACGAGCAGTACTTC. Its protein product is CASSFLREDEQYF.

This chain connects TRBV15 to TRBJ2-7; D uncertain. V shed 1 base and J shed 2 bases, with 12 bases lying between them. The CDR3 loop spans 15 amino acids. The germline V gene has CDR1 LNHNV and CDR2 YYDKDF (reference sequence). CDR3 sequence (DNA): TGTGCCACCAGCAGAGTCCCAGACACGACCTACGAGCAGTACTTC. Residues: CATSRVPDTTYEQYF.

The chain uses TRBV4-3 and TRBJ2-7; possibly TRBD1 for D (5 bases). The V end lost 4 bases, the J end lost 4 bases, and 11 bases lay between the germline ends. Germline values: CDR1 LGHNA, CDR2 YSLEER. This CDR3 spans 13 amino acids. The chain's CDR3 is CASSRETGYEQYF. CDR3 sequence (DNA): TGCGCCAGCAGCCGGGAAACAGGTTACGAGCAGTACTTC.

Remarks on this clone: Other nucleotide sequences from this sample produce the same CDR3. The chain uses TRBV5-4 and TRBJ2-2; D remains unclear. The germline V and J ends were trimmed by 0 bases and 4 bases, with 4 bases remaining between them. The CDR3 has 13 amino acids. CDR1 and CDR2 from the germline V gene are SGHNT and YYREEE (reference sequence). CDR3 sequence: CASSLGGTGELFF. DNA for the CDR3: TGTGCCAGCAGCTTGGGGGGCACCGGGGAGCTGTTTTTT.

In DNA, the CDR3 is TGTGCCAGCAGTTTGGGAGGTGTTCGTGCTGGGGCCAACGTCCTGACTTTC. Translating gives CASSLGGVRAGANVLTF. The chain couples TRBV28 to TRBJ2-6, with D tentatively TRBD2 (6 bases). The CDR3 has 17 residues. Trimming removed 3 bases at V and 2 bases at J, with 14 bases between. CDR1 MDHEN and CDR2 SYDVKM come from the germline V gene.

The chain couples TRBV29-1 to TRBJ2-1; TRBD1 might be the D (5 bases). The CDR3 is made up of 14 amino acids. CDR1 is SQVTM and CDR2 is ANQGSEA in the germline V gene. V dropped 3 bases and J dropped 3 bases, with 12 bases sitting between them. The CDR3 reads CSVDPKGHYNEQFF. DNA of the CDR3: TGCAGCGTTGATCCAAAAGGACACTACAATGAGCAGTTCTTC.